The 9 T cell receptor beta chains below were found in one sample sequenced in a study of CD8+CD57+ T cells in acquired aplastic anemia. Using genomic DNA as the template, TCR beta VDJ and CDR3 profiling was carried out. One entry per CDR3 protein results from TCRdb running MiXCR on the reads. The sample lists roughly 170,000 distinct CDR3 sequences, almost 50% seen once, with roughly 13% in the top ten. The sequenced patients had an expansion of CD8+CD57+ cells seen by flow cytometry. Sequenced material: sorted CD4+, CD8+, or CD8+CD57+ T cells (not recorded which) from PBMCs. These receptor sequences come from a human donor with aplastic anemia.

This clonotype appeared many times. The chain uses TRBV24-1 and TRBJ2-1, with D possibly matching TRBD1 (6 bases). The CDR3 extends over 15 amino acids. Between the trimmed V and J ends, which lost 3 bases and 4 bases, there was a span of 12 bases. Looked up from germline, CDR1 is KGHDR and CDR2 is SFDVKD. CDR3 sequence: CATSDPLQGYNEQFF. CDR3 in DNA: TGTGCCACCAGTGATCCATTACAGGGTTACAATGAGCAGTTCTTC.

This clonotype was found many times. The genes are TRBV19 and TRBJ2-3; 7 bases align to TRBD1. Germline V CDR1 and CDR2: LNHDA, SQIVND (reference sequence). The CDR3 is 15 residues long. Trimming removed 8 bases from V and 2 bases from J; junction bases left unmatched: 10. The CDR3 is CASGTATYNTDTQYF. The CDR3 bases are TGTGCCAGTGGGACAGCAACTTATAACACAGATACGCAGTATTTT.

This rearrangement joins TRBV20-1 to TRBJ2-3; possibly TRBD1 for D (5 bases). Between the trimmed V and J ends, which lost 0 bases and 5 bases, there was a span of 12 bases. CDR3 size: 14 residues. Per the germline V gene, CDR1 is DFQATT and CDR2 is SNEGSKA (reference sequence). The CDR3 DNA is TGCAGTGCTAGAGATGCTGGACAAGGAGATACGCAGTATTTT. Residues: CSARDAGQGDTQYF.

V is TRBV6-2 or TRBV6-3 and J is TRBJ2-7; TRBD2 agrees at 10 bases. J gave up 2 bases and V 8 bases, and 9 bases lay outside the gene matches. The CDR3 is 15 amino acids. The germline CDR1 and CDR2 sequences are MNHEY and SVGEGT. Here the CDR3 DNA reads TGTGCCAGCCGTTCCGGGACTAGCGTCGCCTACGAGCAGTACTTC. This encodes CASRSGTSVAYEQYF.

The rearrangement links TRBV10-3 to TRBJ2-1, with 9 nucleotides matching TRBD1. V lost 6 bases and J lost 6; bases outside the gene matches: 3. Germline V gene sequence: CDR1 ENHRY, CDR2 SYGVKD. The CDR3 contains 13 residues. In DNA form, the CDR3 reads TGTGCCATCAGGGGGACAGGGATCAATGAGCAGTTCTTC. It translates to CAIRGTGINEQFF.

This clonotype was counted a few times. The CDR3 here is CATSRADSFSPLHF. For the CDR3, the DNA is TGTGCCACCAGCAGAGCGGACAGCTTCTCACCCCTCCACTTT. The rearrangement links TRBV15 to TRBJ1-6, with D tentatively TRBD1 (6 bases). From germline, CDR1 is LNHNV and CDR2 YYDKDF (reference sequence). V dropped 1 base and J dropped 10 bases, with 11 bases sitting between them. The CDR3 runs 14 residues.

The CDR3 bases are TGCAGTGCTCCAGGACAGGGGAGATCCTACGAGCAGTACTTC. Its translation: CSAPGQGRSYEQYF. The chain is built from TRBV20-1 and TRBJ2-7; TRBD1 matches 9 bases. The germline V gene has CDR1 DFQATT and CDR2 SNEGSKA (reference sequence). This CDR3 has 14 residues. V shed 5 bases and J 1 base; nucleotides not matched to a gene: 6.

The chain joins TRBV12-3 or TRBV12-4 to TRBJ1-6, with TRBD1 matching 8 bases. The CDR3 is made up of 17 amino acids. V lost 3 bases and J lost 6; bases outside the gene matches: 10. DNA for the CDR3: TGTGCCAGCAGTTTTGGCGGTTCGGGACAGGCTAATTCACCCCTCCACTTT. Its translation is CASSFGGSGQANSPLHF.

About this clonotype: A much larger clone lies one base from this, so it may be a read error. This CDR3 reads CSARGSTVTGSTDTQYF. The CDR3 coding sequence is TGCAGTGCTAGAGGGTCCACCGTGACAGGGAGTACAGATACGCAGTATTTT. The chain uses TRBV20-1 and TRBJ2-3; 7 bases are a match to TRBD1. Per the germline V gene, CDR1 is DFQATT and CDR2 is SNEGSKA (reference sequence). CDR3 size: 17 residues. J lost 3 bases, V lost 1 base, and 13 bases had no gene match.